Shown below are 21 T cell receptor beta chains from a single sample sequenced in a study of blood T cell repertoires in COVID-19 (TCRdb year 2020). The library was obtained by the immunoSEQ multiplex PCR assay. As stored in TCRdb, this immuneACCESS dataset retains in-frame rearrangements with V and J assigned. A fraction of the clones does not appear; measured against another copy, unresolved V genes explain less than half of the discrepancy, and the remainder lacks a known reason. Counted in this sample were a few hundred thousand clones; approximately 84% of them appeared once. About 4.1% of the sample is taken by the ten largest. The sequenced material came from peripheral blood. The receptor set was obtained from a man aged 45-60 years with acute or convalescent COVID-19.

The chain couples TRBV18 to TRBJ1-6; a possible D gene is TRBD1 (5 bases). Germline V gene lookup returns CDR1 KGHSH and CDR2 LQKENI. The CDR3 extends over 17 amino acids. With 2 bases removed from V and 7 bases from J, the gap between germline ends came to 18 bases. CDR3 bases: TGTGCCAGCTCACCAGCGACAAGAGGGGAGGTAAATTCACCCCTCCACTTT. The encoded protein is CASSPATRGEVNSPLHF. The entire variable domain, with the rest obtained from reference TRBV18 and TRBJ1-6, is as follows: NAGVMQNPRHLVRRRGQEARLRCSPMKGHSHVYWYRQLPEEGLKFMVYLQKENIIDESGMPKERFSAEFPKEGPSILRIQQVVRGDSAAYFCASSPATRGEVNSPLHFGNGTRLTVT.

V usage is TRBV12-5 and J usage is TRBJ2-2; unclear D gene. Trimming cost V 1 base and J 8 bases, with 8 bases left between them. From germline, CDR1 is LGHNT and CDR2 FRNRAP. The CDR3 runs to 13 residues. The CDR3 sequence is CASGLGLGGELFF. The CDR3 DNA reads as TGTGCTAGTGGTTTGGGACTCGGGGGGGAGCTGTTTTTT.

The gene calls are TRBV7-6 and TRBJ1-3, with D perhaps matching TRBD1 (5 bases). CDR3 size: 16 residues. The germline V and J ends were trimmed by 5 bases and 0 bases, with 14 bases remaining between them. Per the germline V gene, CDR1 is SGHVS and CDR2 is FNYEAQ. The CDR3 is CASSPVGGSSGNTIYF. The CDR3 DNA reads TGTGCCAGCAGCCCAGTGGGGGGGAGCTCTGGAAACACCATATATTTT.

The rearrangement links TRBV6-1 to TRBJ1-6, with a tentative D call TRBD1 (5 bases). With 4 bases removed from V and 4 bases from J, the gap between germline ends came to 14 bases. The CDR3 loop spans 16 amino acids. Germline CDR1 reads MNHNS; CDR2 reads SASEGT. The CDR3 reads CASSVHRHSYNSPLHF. The CDR3 nucleotides are TGTGCCAGCAGTGTTCACAGGCATTCATATAATTCACCCCTCCACTTT.

This rearrangement joins TRBV6-5 to TRBJ2-5, with 10 bases fitting TRBD1. CDR1 is MNHEY, CDR2 SVGAGI, per germline. The CDR3 extends over 13 amino acids. Unmatched junction bases numbered 5, after V lost 4 bases and J lost 9 bases. The CDR3, as DNA: TGTGCCAGCAGTTCGTCTGGACAGGGGGCCCAGTACTTC. Its translation: CASSSSGQGAQYF.

The chain couples TRBV11-2 to TRBJ2-3, with 7 positions matching TRBD1. With V trimmed by 7 bases and J by 5 bases, 9 bases remained unmatched. This CDR3 region has 14 residues. Germline-derived CDR1 and CDR2 are SGHAT and FQNNGV. Written as DNA, the CDR3 is TGTGCCAGCACCGGGGACAGATCCCGAGATACGCAGTATTTT. This translates into CASTGDRSRDTQYF. Using reference TRBV11-2 and TRBJ2-3 for the parts outside the CDR3, the full variable domain is EAGVAQSPRYKIIEKRQSVAFWCNPISGHATLYWYQQILGQGPKLLIQFQNNGVVDDSQLPKDRFSAERLKGVDSTLKIQPAKLEDSAVYLCASTGDRSRDTQYFGPGTRLTVL.

The chain is built from TRBV27 and TRBJ2-1; 11 bases fit TRBD2. The CDR3 is made up of 16 amino acids. With V trimmed by 0 bases and J by 5 bases, 3 bases remained unmatched. The germline V gene encodes CDR1 MNHEY and CDR2 SMNVEV (reference sequence). In DNA form, the CDR3 reads TGTGCCAGCAGTTTATCTCCTAGCGGGGGGAACAATGAGCAGTTCTTC. The encoded protein is CASSLSPSGGNNEQFF.

The chain combines TRBV4-1 with TRBJ1-5, with unresolved D. Germline-derived CDR1 and CDR2 are MGHRA and YSYEKL. The CDR3 has 18 residues. Trimming took off 0 bases at V and 0 bases at J, with 15 bases between the two ends. The chain's CDR3 is CASSQDKGAGYSNQPQHF. Here the CDR3 DNA reads TGCGCCAGCAGCCAAGATAAGGGAGCGGGGTATAGCAATCAGCCCCAGCATTTT.

The CDR3 spells CASSRPGPGGQPQHF. As DNA, the CDR3 is TGTGCCAGCAGTCGCCCAGGTCCCGGGGGTCAGCCCCAGCATTTT. The rearrangement links TRBV2 to TRBJ1-5, with D possibly being TRBD1 (5 bases). Trimming removed 5 bases from V and 6 bases from J, with 17 bases in between. This CDR3 has 15 amino acids. The V gene's germline CDR1 is SNHLY and CDR2 FYNNEI. The entire variable domain, with the rest obtained from reference TRBV2 and TRBJ1-5, is as follows: EPEVTQTPSHQVTQMGQEVILRCVPISNHLYFYWYRQILGQKVEFLVSFYNNEISEKSEIFDDQFSVERPDGSNFTLKIRSTKLEDSAMYFCASSRPGPGGQPQHFGDGTRLSIL.

The chain is built from TRBV6-5 and TRBJ1-1; possibly TRBD1 for D (6 bases). Trimming pared 2 bases from V and 0 bases from J, leaving 13 bases between. Germline CDR1 MNHEY, CDR2 SVGAGI. The CDR3 is made up of 16 amino acids. The CDR3 DNA is TGTGCCAGCAGTTACACGAGACAGGTCATGAACACTGAAGCTTTCTTT. Translating gives CASSYTRQVMNTEAFF.

The gene calls are TRBV6-5 and TRBJ2-1; 15 bases are a match to TRBD2. V dropped 4 bases and J dropped 7; count of bases not matched to a gene: 5. CDR1 is MNHEY and CDR2 is SVGAGI in the germline V gene. This CDR3 comprises 16 residues. Here the CDR3 DNA reads TGTGCCAGCAGTTCCCTCGGACTAGCGGGGGGGAATGAGCAGTTCTTC. Protein: CASSSLGLAGGNEQFF.

The genes are TRBV5-1 and TRBJ2-1; 14 nucleotides align to TRBD2. Germline-derived CDR1 and CDR2 are SGHRS and YFSETQ. Losses at the gene ends were 4 bases for V and 7 bases for J; bases not matched to a gene: 4. This CDR3 has 15 residues. This chain's CDR3 is CASSPGTSGGNEQFF. CDR3 nucleotides: TGCGCCAGCAGCCCGGGGACTAGCGGGGGAAATGAGCAGTTCTTC.

The chain is built from TRBV18 and TRBJ2-5, with 8 bases matching TRBD1. The CDR3 length is 13 residues. V was clipped by 3 bases and J by 3 bases; unmatched bases: 0. CDR1 is KGHSH and CDR2 is LQKENI in the germline V gene. The CDR3: CASSPDREETQYF. CDR3 DNA sequence: TGTGCCAGCTCACCGGACAGGGAAGAGACCCAGTACTTC.

The rearrangement links TRBV11-2 to TRBJ2-7; TRBD1 is a possible D gene (5 bases). V was clipped by 6 bases and J by 0 bases, with 9 bases between them. The CDR3 extends over 13 amino acids. Looked up from germline, CDR1 is SGHAT and CDR2 is FQNNGV. In DNA form, the CDR3 reads TGTGCCAGCAGGGGGCCCAGCTCCTACGAGCAGTACTTC. Translated: CASRGPSSYEQYF.

V gene TRBV18 combines with J gene TRBJ2-5; 10 bases line up with TRBD2. In germline, CDR1 is KGHSH, CDR2 LQKENI. V dropped 2 bases and J dropped 11; count of bases not matched to a gene: 8. The CDR3 has 14 amino acids. Here the CDR3 reads CASSPTSGTYLQYF. The CDR3 nucleotides are TGTGCCAGCTCACCAACTAGCGGGACGTATTTACAGTACTTC.

The chain employs TRBV10-1 and TRBJ2-1; 14 nucleotides line up with TRBD2. This CDR3 comprises 18 residues. Unmatched junction bases numbered 15, after V lost 6 bases and J lost 8 bases. The germline gives CDR1 WNHNN, CDR2 SYGVQD (reference sequence). The CDR3 reads CASRPTSGGAPDWDEQFF. CDR3 nucleotides: TGCGCCAGCAGACCGACTAGCGGGGGGGCGCCTGATTGGGATGAGCAGTTCTTC.

V gene TRBV4-1 combines with J gene TRBJ1-2; 7 bases align to TRBD1. The length of the CDR3 is 18 residues. The V gene's germline CDR1 is MGHRA and CDR2 YSYEKL. V dropped 4 bases and J dropped 4; count of bases not matched to a gene: 18. DNA for the CDR3: TGCGCCAGCAGCCGTCAAGGGTATGGGACAGAGAGAAGCTATGGCTACACCTTC. Its translation: CASSRQGYGTERSYGYTF.

V is TRBV7-9 and J is TRBJ1-2, with TRBD1 matching over 7 bases. Germline trimming cut 5 bases from V and 1 base from J; bases unmatched to any gene: 7. The CDR3 is 15 amino acids. Germline CDR1 and CDR2: SEHNR and FQNEAQ (reference sequence). The CDR3 coding sequence is TGTGCCAGCAGCCAAGGGACAGCGGGTAACTATGGCTACACCTTC. This encodes CASSQGTAGNYGYTF.

This sequence joins TRBV11-1 and TRBJ2-7, with no clear D. This CDR3 is 14 amino acids long. V lost 3 bases and J lost 2, with 11 bases in between. Germline CDR1 and CDR2: SGHAT and FQDESV (reference sequence). The CDR3 bases are TGTGCCAGCAGCTTTTACGAGAAACCCTACGAGCAGTACTTC. This translates into CASSFYEKPYEQYF.

The V gene is TRBV3-1 (or the pseudogene TRBV3-2), the J gene TRBJ1-1; 10 positions match TRBD1. The CDR3 runs 15 residues. The J segment lost 4 bases and the V segment lost 6 bases, leaving 8 bases of the junction unmatched. Germline V lookup: CDR1 LGHDT, CDR2 YNNKEL (reference sequence). The CDR3 DNA follows: TGTGCCAGCAGTCCCGCGGACAGGGGGATCACTGAAGCTTTCTTT. Amino acids: CASSPADRGITEAFF.

The rearrangement joins TRBV7-9 to TRBJ1-1; D uncertain. V lost 1 base and J lost 3, with 12 bases in between. Germline-derived CDR1 and CDR2 are SEHNR and FQNEAQ (reference sequence). CDR3 size: 15 residues. The chain's CDR3 is CASSLVGRRDTEAFF. CDR3 DNA: TGTGCCAGCAGCTTAGTAGGGAGAAGGGACACTGAAGCTTTCTTT.